This T cell receptor (beta chain) appears in the sequencing data of a study of glioma-infiltrating T cells. TCR alpha and beta CDR3 regions were amplified from RNA using iRepertoire nested multiplex PCR. TCRdb re-derived calls from the multiplex PCR reads in MiXCR, one entry per CDR3 protein. The sample has roughly 100,000 distinct CDR3 sequences, approximately 40% seen once; the top ten hold more than 30%. The CDR3 covers 13 residues. V shed 4 bases and J shed 1 base, with 10 bases lying between them. In germline, CDR1 is SQVTM, CDR2 ANQGSEA. The TCR sequence derives from a human donor with low-grade glioma or glioblastoma, undergoing nonglioma brain surgery, or in good health (not recorded which). The sequenced sample was glioma tissue, nonneoplastic brain tissue, or PBMCs (not recorded which). This chain uses TRBV29-1 with TRBJ1-1; D call uncertain. CDR3 coding DNA: TGCAGCGTTGTGCGCGGAAGGAACACTGAAGCTTTCTTT. The encoded protein is CSVVRGRNTEAFF.